Below are 12 T cell receptor beta chains sequenced from a single sample in a study of blood T cell repertoires in COVID-19. Here immunoSEQ multiplex PCR was the method, and the copy in TCRdb shows in-frame clones only, minus some. This sample has hundreds of thousands of clones, with roughly 88% found just once. Sequenced material: peripheral blood. These TCRs come from a man older than 75 with acute or convalescent COVID-19.

V gene TRBV19 combines with J gene TRBJ2-1; a possible D gene is TRBD1 (5 bases). This CDR3 is 15 amino acids long. Germline CDR1 is LNHDA and CDR2 is SQIVND (reference sequence). Trimming cost V 3 bases and J 4 bases, with 13 bases left between them. CDR3 DNA sequence: TGTGCCAGTAGTATCGCCGGACAAACTTACAATGAGCAGTTCTTC. Translation gives CASSIAGQTYNEQFF. The whole variable domain, remainder taken from reference TRBV19 and TRBJ2-1, is DGGITQSPKYLFRKEGQNVTLSCEQNLNHDAMYWYRQDPGQGLRLIYYSQIVNDFQKGDIAEGYSVSREKKESFPLTVTSAQKNPTAFYLCASSIAGQTYNEQFFGPGTRLTVL.

The J gene is TRBJ1-1, the V gene TRBV12-3 or TRBV12-4; weak D call: TRBD1 (5 bases). V was cut by 5 bases and J by 4 bases, with 11 bases left in between. The CDR3 spans 13 residues. CDR3 sequence reads: CASSQQAFTEAFF. The DNA of the CDR3 is TGTGCCAGCAGTCAACAGGCTTTCACTGAAGCTTTCTTT.

The rearrangement uses TRBV4-1 and TRBJ2-4; TRBD2 might be the D (5 bases). CDR1 is MGHRA, CDR2 YSYEKL, per germline. The length of the CDR3 is 13 residues. V lost 0 bases and J 10 bases, leaving 10 bases between the germline ends. The CDR3 spells CASSQESPGIQYF. For the CDR3, the DNA is TGCGCCAGCAGCCAAGAGTCCCCGGGAATTCAGTACTTC.

This chain uses TRBV13 with TRBJ1-3; possibly TRBD1 for D (6 bases). The CDR3 sequence is 16 residues long. Per the germline V gene, CDR1 is PRHDT and CDR2 is FYEKMQ (reference sequence). V gave up 1 base and J gave up 0 bases, with 10 bases separating them. CDR3 amino acids: CASSLVNRVSGNTIYF. The DNA for the CDR3 is TGTGCCAGCAGCTTAGTTAACAGGGTCTCTGGAAACACCATATATTTT.

The chain joins TRBV6-5 to TRBJ2-1; tentative D call: TRBD2 (5 bases). Trimming took off 8 bases at V and 8 bases at J, with 10 bases between the two ends. Germline CDR1 and CDR2: MNHEY and SVGAGI. This CDR3 contains 11 residues. The chain's CDR3 is CASSFSDEQFF. The CDR3 DNA follows: TGTGCCAGCTCGTTTAGCGATGAGCAGTTCTTC.

This clone came up a few times. The V and J genes are TRBV15 and TRBJ2-3; tentative D call: TRBD2 (6 bases). V dropped 5 bases and J dropped 0 bases, with 15 bases sitting between them. The CDR3 is 16 residues long. The germline V gene encodes CDR1 LNHNV and CDR2 YYDKDF (reference sequence). CDR3 sequence reads: CATSPTGSGSTDTQYF. DNA of the CDR3: TGTGCCACCAGCCCTACGGGTAGCGGAAGCACAGATACGCAGTATTTT.

The rearrangement links TRBV11-2 to TRBJ1-2; D is unresolved. Germline CDR1 SGHAT, CDR2 FQNNGV. This CDR3 is built from 15 residues. V was clipped by 2 bases and J by 4 bases, with 14 bases between them. The CDR3: CASSLTATNPYGYTF. CDR3 DNA sequence: TGTGCCAGCAGCTTAACGGCCACTAACCCCTATGGCTACACCTTC.

The chain uses TRBV3-1 (or the pseudogene TRBV3-2) and TRBJ2-7, with a tentative D call TRBD1 (5 bases). With 4 bases removed from V and 3 bases from J, the gap between germline ends came to 16 bases. There are 15 residues in the CDR3. Germline V lookup: CDR1 LGHDT, CDR2 YNNKEL (reference sequence). The CDR3 is CASSLRVGIGYEQYF. CDR3 DNA: TGTGCCAGCAGCCTCAGGGTGGGGATCGGCTACGAGCAGTACTTC.

The chain employs TRBV3-1 (or the pseudogene TRBV3-2) and TRBJ1-1; D is undetermined. The V end lost 4 bases, the J end lost 8 bases, and 11 bases lay between the germline ends. CDR3 length: 12 amino acids. CDR1 is LGHDT and CDR2 is YNNKEL in the germline V gene (reference sequence). The CDR3 reads CASSPTSSEAFF. The CDR3 nucleotides read TGTGCCAGCAGCCCCACTTCGTCAGAAGCTTTCTTT.

V and J are TRBV14 and TRBJ2-7, with a possible D match to TRBD1 (6 bases). This CDR3 region has 16 residues. Trimming removed 5 bases from V and 2 bases from J, with 19 bases in between. The V gene's germline CDR1 is SGHDN and CDR2 FVKESK. CDR3 coding DNA: TGTGCCAGCAGCAGACTGGGGGCCTCCGGGACCTACGAGCAGTACTTC. It encodes CASSRLGASGTYEQYF.

The chain employs TRBV7-2 and TRBJ2-1, with D uncertain. V dropped 0 bases and J dropped 7 bases, with 10 bases sitting between them. CDR3 length: 14 residues. Germline V lookup: CDR1 SGHTA, CDR2 FQGNSA. The CDR3 DNA sequence: TGTGCCAGCAGCTTAGCGCTGAGGCAGAATGAGCAGTTCTTC. Translated: CASSLALRQNEQFF.

The chain recombines TRBV6-5 with TRBJ2-5; possible D gene TRBD2, 7 bases. Deletions cut 9 bases from V and 4 bases from J, with 12 bases between. The CDR3 extends over 12 amino acids. CDR1 and CDR2 (germline): MNHEY, SVGAGI. The CDR3 bases are TGTGCCAGAGGGGGAGGGGGAGAGACCCAGTACTTC. It codes for CARGGGGETQYF.